The sequence of this T cell receptor (beta chain) was determined in a study of response to subunit inactivated influenza vaccine. Each CDR3 protein is one row after TCRdb ran MiXCR on the RT-PCR reads. The table shows about 500,000 distinct CDR3 sequences, with about 15% occurring only once. General study results and limits: Authors suggested each seasonal influenza vaccination recruits few new T cells.

This clonotype was observed at least ten times. The antigen remains unidentified. The TCR sequence derives from a man aged 45-69 years who received an inactivated influenza vaccine. Source: CD4+ T cells sorted from PBMCs, taken approximately 25 months after vaccination.

DNA for the CDR3: TGTGCCTGGAGATGGTGGGGAGGGGCTGAAGCTTTCTTT. Its protein product is CAWRWWGGAEAFF. The genes are TRBV30 and TRBJ1-1; TRBD1 is a possible D gene (5 bases). The V and J ends lost 3 bases and 6 bases respectively, with 14 bases between them. This CDR3 has 13 residues. Germline CDR1 is GTSNPN and CDR2 is SVGIG (reference sequence).